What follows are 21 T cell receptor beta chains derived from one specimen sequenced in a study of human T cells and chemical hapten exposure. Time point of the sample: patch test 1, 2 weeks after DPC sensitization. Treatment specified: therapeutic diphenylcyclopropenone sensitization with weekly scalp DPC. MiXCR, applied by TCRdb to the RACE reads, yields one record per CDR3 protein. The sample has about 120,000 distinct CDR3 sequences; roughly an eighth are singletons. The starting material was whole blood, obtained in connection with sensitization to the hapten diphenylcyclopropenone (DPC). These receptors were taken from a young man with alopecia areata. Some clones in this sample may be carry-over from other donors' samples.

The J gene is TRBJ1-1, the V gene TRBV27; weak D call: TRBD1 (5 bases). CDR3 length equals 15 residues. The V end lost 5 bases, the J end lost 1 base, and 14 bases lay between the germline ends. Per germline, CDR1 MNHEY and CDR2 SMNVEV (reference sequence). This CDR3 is CASSKMTEPNTEAFF. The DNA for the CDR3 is TGTGCCAGCAGTAAGATGACAGAGCCGAACACTGAAGCTTTCTTT.

Written as DNA, the CDR3 is TGTGCCAGCAGCCCCGGTGATAGGGAGACCCAGTACTTC. Protein: CASSPGDRETQYF. The chain is built from TRBV7-6 and TRBJ2-5; D is unclear. Trimming cost V 5 bases and J 5 bases, with 12 bases left between them. The germline V gene has CDR1 SGHVS and CDR2 FNYEAQ. This CDR3 has 13 amino acids.

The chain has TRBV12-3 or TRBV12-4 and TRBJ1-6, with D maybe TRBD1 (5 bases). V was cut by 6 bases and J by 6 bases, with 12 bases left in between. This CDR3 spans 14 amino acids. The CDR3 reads CASSFLQGNSPLHF. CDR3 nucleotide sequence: TGTGCCAGCAGCTTCCTTCAGGGTAATTCACCCCTCCACTTT.

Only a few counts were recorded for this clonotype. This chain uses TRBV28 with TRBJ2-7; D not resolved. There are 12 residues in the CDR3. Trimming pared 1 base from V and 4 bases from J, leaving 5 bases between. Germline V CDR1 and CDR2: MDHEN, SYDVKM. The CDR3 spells CASSLYRYEQYF. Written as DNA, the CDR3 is TGTGCCAGCAGTTTATATAGGTACGAGCAGTACTTC.

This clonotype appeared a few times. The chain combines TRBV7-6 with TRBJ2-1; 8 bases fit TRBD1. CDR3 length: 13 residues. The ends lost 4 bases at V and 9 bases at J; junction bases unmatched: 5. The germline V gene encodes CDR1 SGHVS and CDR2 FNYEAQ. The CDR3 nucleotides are TGTGCCAGCAGCTCGGGACAGGACAGTGAGCAGTTCTTC. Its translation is CASSSGQDSEQFF.

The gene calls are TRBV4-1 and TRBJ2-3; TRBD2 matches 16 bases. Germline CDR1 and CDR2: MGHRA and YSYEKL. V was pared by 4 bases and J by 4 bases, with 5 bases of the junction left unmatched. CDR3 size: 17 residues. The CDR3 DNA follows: TGCGCCAGCAGCCCGGGACTAGCGGGGGGGCTTGCAGATACGCAGTATTTT. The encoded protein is CASSPGLAGGLADTQYF.

The CDR3 sequence: CASEDAGGQGESEFF. The CDR3 nucleotides are TGTGCCAGCGAGGACGCCGGAGGACAGGGGGAAAGTGAGTTCTTC. The J gene is TRBJ2-1, the V gene TRBV6-2 or TRBV6-3, with 10 bases aligning to TRBD1. Germline trimming cut 8 bases from V and 14 bases from J; bases unmatched to any gene: 18. This CDR3 has 15 residues. Germline CDR1 reads MNHEY; CDR2 reads SVGEGT.

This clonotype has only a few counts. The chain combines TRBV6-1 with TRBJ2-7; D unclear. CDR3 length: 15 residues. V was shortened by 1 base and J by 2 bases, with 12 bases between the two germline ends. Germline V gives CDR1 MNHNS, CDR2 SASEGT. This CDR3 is CASSEVSGEPYEQYV. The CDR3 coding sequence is TGTGCCAGCAGTGAAGTGTCAGGCGAACCCTACGAGCAGTACGTC.

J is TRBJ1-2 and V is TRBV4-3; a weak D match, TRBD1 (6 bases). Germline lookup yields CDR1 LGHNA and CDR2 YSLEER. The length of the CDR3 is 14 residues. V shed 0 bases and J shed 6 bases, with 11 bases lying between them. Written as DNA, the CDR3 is TGCGCCAGCAGCCAAGATAGGGCAGGGGATGGCTACACCTTC. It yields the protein CASSQDRAGDGYTF.

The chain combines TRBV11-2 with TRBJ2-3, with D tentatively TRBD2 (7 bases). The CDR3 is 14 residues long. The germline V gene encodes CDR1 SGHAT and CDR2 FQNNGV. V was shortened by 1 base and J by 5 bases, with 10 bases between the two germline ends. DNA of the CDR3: TGTGCCAGCAGCTTAGTCGGGGGGCGAGATACGCAGTATTTT. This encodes CASSLVGGRDTQYF.

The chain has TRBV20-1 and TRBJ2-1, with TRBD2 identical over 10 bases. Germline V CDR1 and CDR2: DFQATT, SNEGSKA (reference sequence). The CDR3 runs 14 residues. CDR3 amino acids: CRAGLADSYNEQFF. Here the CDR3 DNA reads TGCAGAGCCGGACTAGCGGACTCCTACAATGAGCAGTTCTTC.

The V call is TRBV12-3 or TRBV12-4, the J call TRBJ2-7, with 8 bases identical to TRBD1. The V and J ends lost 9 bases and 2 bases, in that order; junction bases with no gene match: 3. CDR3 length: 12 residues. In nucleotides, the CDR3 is TGTGCCAGTGGACAGGGAGCCTACGAGCAGTACTTC. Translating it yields CASGQGAYEQYF.

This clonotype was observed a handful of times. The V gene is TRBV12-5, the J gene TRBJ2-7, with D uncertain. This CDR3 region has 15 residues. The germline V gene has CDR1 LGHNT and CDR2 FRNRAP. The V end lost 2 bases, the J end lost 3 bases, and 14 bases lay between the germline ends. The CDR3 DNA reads TGTGCTAGTGGTTTGCCTTTGAACGGAAGCTACGAGCAGTACGTC. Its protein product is CASGLPLNGSYEQYV.

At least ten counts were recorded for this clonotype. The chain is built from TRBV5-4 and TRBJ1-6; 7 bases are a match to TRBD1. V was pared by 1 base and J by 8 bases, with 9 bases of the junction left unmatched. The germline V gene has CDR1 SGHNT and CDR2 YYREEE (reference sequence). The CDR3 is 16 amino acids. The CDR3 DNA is TGTGCCAGCAGCTTGAACAGGGGCTATAACGATTCACCCCTCCACTTT. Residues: CASSLNRGYNDSPLHF. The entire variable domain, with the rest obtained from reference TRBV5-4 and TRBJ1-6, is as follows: ETGVTQSPTHLIKTRGQQVTLRCSSQSGHNTVSWYQQALGQGPQFIFQYYREEENGRGNFPPRFSGLQFPNYSSELNVNALELDDSALYLCASSLNRGYNDSPLHFGNGTRLTVT.

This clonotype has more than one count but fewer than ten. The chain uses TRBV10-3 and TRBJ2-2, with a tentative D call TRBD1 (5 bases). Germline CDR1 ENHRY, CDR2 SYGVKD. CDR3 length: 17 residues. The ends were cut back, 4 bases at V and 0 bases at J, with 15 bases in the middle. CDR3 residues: CAISGGGRTPNTGELFF. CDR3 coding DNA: TGTGCCATCAGTGGGGGCGGTAGAACGCCGAACACCGGGGAGCTGTTTTTT.

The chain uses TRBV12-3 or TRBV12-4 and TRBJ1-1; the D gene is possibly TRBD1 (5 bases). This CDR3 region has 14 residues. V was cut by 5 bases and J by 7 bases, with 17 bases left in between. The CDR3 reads CASSPDQLGVEAFF. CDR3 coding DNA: TGTGCCAGCAGTCCCGACCAGTTGGGGGTTGAAGCTTTCTTT.

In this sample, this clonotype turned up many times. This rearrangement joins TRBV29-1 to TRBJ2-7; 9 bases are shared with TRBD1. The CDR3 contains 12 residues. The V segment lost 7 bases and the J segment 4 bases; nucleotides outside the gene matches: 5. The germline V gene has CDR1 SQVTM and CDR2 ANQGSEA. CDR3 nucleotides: TGCAGCGCCGGGACAGGGCGGTACGAGCAGTACTTC. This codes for CSAGTGRYEQYF.

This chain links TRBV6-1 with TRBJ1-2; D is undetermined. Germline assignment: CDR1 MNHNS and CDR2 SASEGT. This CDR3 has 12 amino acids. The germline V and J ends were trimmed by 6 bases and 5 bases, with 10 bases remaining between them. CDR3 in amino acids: CASRRAIYGYTF. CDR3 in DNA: TGTGCCAGCAGGAGAGCGATATATGGCTACACCTTC.

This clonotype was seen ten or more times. The CDR3: CASSLGDRVFGEAFF. In nucleotides, the CDR3 is TGCGCCAGCAGCTTGGGGGACAGGGTATTCGGTGAAGCTTTCTTT. The chain links TRBV5-1 to TRBJ1-1; 9 bases match TRBD1. The CDR3 is made up of 15 amino acids. V lost 0 bases and J lost 7; bases outside the gene matches: 7. Germline-derived CDR1 and CDR2 are SGHRS and YFSETQ. Full variable domain (remainder filled in from reference TRBV5-1 and TRBJ1-1): KAGVTQTPRYLIKTRGQQVTLSCSPISGHRSVSWYQQTPGQGLQFLFEYFSETQRNKGNFPGRFSGRQFSNSRSEMNVSTLELGDSALYLCASSLGDRVFGEAFFGQGTRLTVV.

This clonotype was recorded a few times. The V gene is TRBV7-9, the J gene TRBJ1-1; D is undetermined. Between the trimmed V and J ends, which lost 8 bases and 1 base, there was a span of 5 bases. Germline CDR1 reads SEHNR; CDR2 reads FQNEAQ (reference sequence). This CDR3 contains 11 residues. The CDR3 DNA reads TGTGCCAGCTTGGGGAACACTGAAGCTTTCTTT. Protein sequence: CASLGNTEAFF.

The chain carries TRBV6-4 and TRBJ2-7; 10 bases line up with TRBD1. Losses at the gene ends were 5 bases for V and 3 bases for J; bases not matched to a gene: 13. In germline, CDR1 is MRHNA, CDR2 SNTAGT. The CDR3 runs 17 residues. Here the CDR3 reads CASSRRDRGPQIYEQYV. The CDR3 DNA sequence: TGTGCCAGCAGTCGCCGGGACAGGGGCCCTCAGATCTACGAGCAGTACGTC.